The 32 T cell receptor beta chains listed next were all sequenced from one sample in a study of early T cells in non-severe SARS-CoV-2 infection. TCRdb called the 5' RACE reads again in MiXCR, with one record for every CDR3 protein. The sample has some 50,000 distinct CDR3 sequences, 8.5% to 12% seen once; the top ten hold roughly 4.8%. Sequencing was carried out using whole blood. The source of these receptors is an adult who was a healthcare worker with PCR-confirmed SARS-CoV-2 infection or an uninfected control (not recorded which).

The J gene is TRBJ2-7, the V gene TRBV3-1; a weak D match, TRBD2 (5 bases). In germline, CDR1 is LGHDT, CDR2 YNNKEL (reference sequence). V was shortened by 0 bases and J by 6 bases, with 15 bases between the two germline ends. CDR3 length equals 15 residues. DNA for the CDR3: TGTGCCAGCAGCCAAGATGGAGGATTGCTGGGCGAGCAGTACTTC. This encodes CASSQDGGLLGEQYF.

The V gene is TRBV20-1, the J gene TRBJ2-5, with D unclear. V was clipped by 1 base and J by 0 bases, with 12 bases between them. CDR1 is DFQATT and CDR2 is SNEGSKA in the germline V gene (reference sequence). CDR3 size: 15 residues. CDR3 in DNA: TGCAGTGCTAGAGCCCCCGCCGTGGACCAAGAGACCCAGTACTTC. It specifies CSARAPAVDQETQYF.

J is TRBJ1-4 and V is TRBV4-1; TRBD1 is a possible D gene (6 bases). Germline values: CDR1 MGHRA, CDR2 YSYEKL. The CDR3 length is 13 residues. Trimming took 5 bases from V and 8 from J, leaving 12 bases between them. CDR3: CASSWTVREKLFF. The CDR3 DNA reads as TGCGCCAGCAGCTGGACAGTACGGGAAAAACTGTTTTTT.

The table lists this clonotype with many counts. V is TRBV11-2 and J is TRBJ1-4, with D maybe TRBD1 (5 bases). This CDR3 region has 16 residues. V was cut by 0 bases and J by 0 bases, with 8 bases left in between. Per germline, CDR1 SGHAT and CDR2 FQNNGV. In nucleotides, the CDR3 is TGTGCCAGCAGCTTAGACAGGGCTGCAACTAATGAAAAACTGTTTTTT. Protein sequence: CASSLDRAATNEKLFF.

Note on this clonotype: This CDR3 is missing its conserved last phenylalanine or tryptophan, likely due to a read error. V and J are TRBV5-6 and TRBJ2-3; D may correspond to TRBD1 or TRBD2 (5 bases each). This CDR3 comprises 15 residues. The germline gives CDR1 SGHDT, CDR2 YYEEEE. The ends were cut back, 2 bases at V and 2 bases at J, with 12 bases in the middle. CDR3 sequence reads: CASSLEGISTDTQYS. The CDR3 region has the DNA TGTGCCAGCAGCTTAGAGGGGATATCCACAGATACGCAGTATTCT.

In this sample, this clonotype turned up once. The chain employs TRBV7-2 and TRBJ2-1; unclear D gene. Germline-derived CDR1 and CDR2 are SGHTA and FQGNSA. The CDR3 contains 14 residues. The germline V and J ends were trimmed by 4 bases and 5 bases, with 12 bases remaining between them. The DNA for the CDR3 is TGTGCCAGCAGCTCAGAGACTGTCCACAATGAGCAGTTCTTC. Its protein is CASSSETVHNEQFF.

At least ten counts were recorded for this clonotype. V gene TRBV27 combines with J gene TRBJ1-5; 8 positions agree with TRBD1. The J segment lost 5 bases and the V segment lost 5 bases, leaving 2 bases of the junction unmatched. This CDR3 comprises 13 residues. Germline lookup yields CDR1 MNHEY and CDR2 SMNVEV (reference sequence). In nucleotides, the CDR3 is TGTGCCAGCAGTGGACAGGGACATCAGCCCCAGCATTTT. Amino acids: CASSGQGHQPQHF.

This clonotype was seen repeatedly, ten times or more. The chain has TRBV6-6 and TRBJ2-7, with 8 nucleotides matching TRBD2. J gave up 3 bases and V 7 bases, and 8 bases lay outside the gene matches. This CDR3 is 14 amino acids long. The germline V gene has CDR1 MNHNY and CDR2 SVGAGI (reference sequence). As DNA, the CDR3 is TGTGCCAGCACCCTCCCGGGAGGGGGCTACGAGCAGTACTTC. Translated: CASTLPGGGYEQYF.

This clonotype was observed many times. This sequence joins TRBV12-5 and TRBJ2-1; D gene uncertain. Germline assignment: CDR1 LGHNT and CDR2 FRNRAP. V was trimmed by 6 bases and J by 7 bases, leaving 10 bases between them. The CDR3 consists of 12 residues. This CDR3 is CASGRGRNEQFF. For the CDR3, the DNA is TGTGCTAGTGGCCGAGGTCGGAATGAGCAGTTCTTC.

This clonotype was recorded a few times. The chain uses TRBV10-1 and TRBJ2-7; D uncertain. V gave up 3 bases and J gave up 0 bases, with 6 bases separating them. Germline V gives CDR1 WNHNN, CDR2 SYGVQD (reference sequence). CDR3 length: 13 amino acids. CDR3 nucleotide sequence: TGCGCCAGCAGTGATCCGAGCTCCTACGAGCAGTACTTC. This translates into CASSDPSSYEQYF.

This clonotype came up a few times. The rearrangement joins TRBV27 to TRBJ1-1; no definite D call. The CDR3 runs 14 residues. With 5 bases removed from V and 1 base from J, the gap between germline ends came to 11 bases. Germline CDR1 reads MNHEY; CDR2 reads SMNVEV (reference sequence). The CDR3 region has the DNA TGTGCCAGCAGTCGGTATTTGGAGAACACTGAAGCTTTCTTT. It specifies CASSRYLENTEAFF.

This clonotype was picked up many times. The rearrangement links TRBV2 to TRBJ2-5; 12 positions match TRBD2. With V trimmed by 6 bases and J by 5 bases, 7 bases remained unmatched. The CDR3 is 15 residues long. Germline-derived CDR1 and CDR2 are SNHLY and FYNNEI. CDR3 nucleotide sequence: TGTGCCAGCAGAGCGACTAGCGGGGGTTACGAGACCCAGTACTTC. Translated, it gives CASRATSGGYETQYF.

The chain employs TRBV18 and TRBJ1-6; 7 bases are a match to TRBD1. Trimming at V came to 6 bases and at J to 4 bases, leaving 6 bases not matched to a gene. The CDR3 consists of 15 residues. Germline V gene data show CDR1 as KGHSH and CDR2 as LQKENI. CDR3 amino acids: CASSPQQGYNSPLHF. The CDR3 region has the DNA TGTGCCAGCTCCCCCCAACAGGGGTATAATTCACCCCTCCACTTT.

There are many counts of this clonotype. The chain combines TRBV7-2 with TRBJ1-1, with TRBD1 matching over 7 bases. Germline V gene sequence: CDR1 SGHTA, CDR2 FQGNSA. The CDR3 totals 15 residues. With V trimmed by 2 bases and J by 3 bases, 6 bases remained unmatched. CDR3 region: CASSLSRQGDTEAFF. The CDR3 DNA follows: TGTGCCAGCAGCTTAAGTAGGCAGGGGGACACTGAAGCTTTCTTT.

This clonotype appeared a few times. The V gene is TRBV5-1, the J gene TRBJ2-1; 9 bases are a match to TRBD2. V lost 6 bases, J lost 0 bases, and 16 bases stayed unmatched. Germline CDR1 is SGHRS and CDR2 is YFSETQ. The CDR3 spans 19 residues. The CDR3 spells CASTGLNSGRNGSYNEQFF. The CDR3 DNA follows: TGCGCCAGCACGGGGCTGAATAGCGGGAGAAATGGCTCCTACAATGAGCAGTTCTTC.

This chain connects TRBV19 to TRBJ1-4; D unclear. Germline V lookup: CDR1 LNHDA, CDR2 SQIVND (reference sequence). V lost 0 bases to trimming and J lost 3 bases, with 17 bases between them. The length of the CDR3 is 18 residues. This chain's CDR3 is CASSIDLPGSSANEKLFF. The CDR3 DNA is TGTGCCAGTAGTATAGATCTACCCGGCAGCTCAGCTAATGAAAAACTGTTTTTT.

This clonotype came up many times. The CDR3 bases are TGCGCCAGCAGCTTAGGATCAGATACGCAGTATTTT. This codes for CASSLGSDTQYF. The chain joins TRBV5-1 to TRBJ2-3; no clear D. The CDR3 runs 12 residues. V lost 2 bases and J lost 4, with 5 bases in between. Germline CDR1 and CDR2: SGHRS and YFSETQ.

This clonotype came up a few times. The chain carries TRBV7-2 and TRBJ2-3, with TRBD1 identical over 7 bases. Germline V CDR1 and CDR2: SGHTA, FQGNSA. CDR3 length: 16 amino acids. The V gene end was trimmed by 7 bases and the J gene end by 2 bases; junction bases not matched to a gene: 12. As DNA, the CDR3 is TGTGCCAGCACCCAAGGGACAGAGATTTTCACAGATACGCAGTATTTT. Protein product: CASTQGTEIFTDTQYF.

This clonotype turned up a few times. The rearrangement links TRBV9 to TRBJ2-5; 14 nucleotides align to TRBD2. After removal of 0 bases from V and 3 bases from J, the junction contained 4 bases not matched to a gene. CDR1 is SGDLS, CDR2 YYNGEE, per germline. CDR3 length equals 17 residues. The CDR3 DNA follows: TGTGCCAGCAGCGTAGAAGGGACTAGCGGGGGAGAAGAGACCCAGTACTTC. Translating gives CASSVEGTSGGEETQYF.

In this sample, this clonotype turned up a few times. The chain links TRBV6-1 to TRBJ2-2; TRBD1 might be the D (6 bases). This CDR3 spans 14 amino acids. Trimming took off 10 bases at V and 0 bases at J, with 12 bases between the two ends. The germline CDR1 and CDR2 sequences are MNHNS and SASEGT. In DNA, the CDR3 is TGTGCCACCCGGACAGACGCGAACACCGGGGAGCTGTTTTTT. This translates into CATRTDANTGELFF.

This clonotype was found many times. The rearrangement joins TRBV27 to TRBJ2-1; 11 nucleotides agree with TRBD2. Unmatched junction bases numbered 5, after V lost 5 bases and J lost 8 bases. The CDR3 loop spans 14 amino acids. Germline V CDR1 and CDR2: MNHEY, SMNVEV (reference sequence). The CDR3 DNA sequence: TGTGCCAGCAGTCCACTAGCGGGAGCTTATGAGCAGTTCTTC. It encodes CASSPLAGAYEQFF.

This chain links TRBV7-3 with TRBJ2-3; 10 bases are a match to TRBD2. The CDR3 is 15 residues long. Germline assignment: CDR1 SGHTA and CDR2 FQGTGA. V was clipped by 4 bases and J by 5 bases; unmatched bases: 6. The CDR3 DNA reads TGTGCCAGCAGCTCACAGCGGGGGGGCGGAGATACGCAGTATTTT. This sequence encodes CASSSQRGGGDTQYF.

This sequence joins TRBV5-1 and TRBJ1-6, with 7 bases identical to TRBD1. CDR3 length equals 14 residues. Germline loops: CDR1 SGHRS, CDR2 YFSETQ. V trimming: 6 bases; J trimming: 7 bases; junction bases outside the gene matches: 7. This CDR3 reads CASTQGGENSPLHF. In DNA, the CDR3 is TGCGCCAGCACGCAGGGGGGCGAAAATTCACCCCTCCACTTT.

The table lists this clonotype with a few counts. The chain couples TRBV19 to TRBJ2-1, with 7 bases that match TRBD2. V trimming: 5 bases; J trimming: 0 bases; junction bases outside the gene matches: 7. Germline V lookup: CDR1 LNHDA, CDR2 SQIVND (reference sequence). The length of the CDR3 is 16 residues. The CDR3 nucleotides read TGTGCCAGTAGTTTTCGGCGGGGGAGCTCCTACAATGAGCAGTTCTTC. Amino acids: CASSFRRGSSYNEQFF.

The chain links TRBV10-3 to TRBJ2-7; D gene unclear. This CDR3 region has 12 residues. The V end was cut by 2 bases, the J end by 3 bases, with 5 bases between. Germline CDR1 and CDR2: ENHRY and SYGVKD. The CDR3 coding sequence is TGTGCCATCAGTGAGAGAGTCTACGAGCAGTACTTC. Translation: CAISERVYEQYF.

Concerning this clonotype itself: A much larger clone sits a single nucleotide away, making a read error possible. The gene calls are TRBV3-1 and TRBJ1-4; TRBD1 might be the D (5 bases). CDR1 and CDR2 from the germline V gene are LGHDT and YNNKEL (reference sequence). The CDR3 consists of 13 residues. V gave up 4 bases and J gave up 12 bases, with 15 bases separating them. The CDR3 DNA follows: TGTGCCAGCAGCCTTTTTGCGGGGGAAGAACTGTTTTTT. Translation: CASSLFAGEELFF.

The V gene is TRBV7-2, the J gene TRBJ2-1, with no clear D. The germline V gene encodes CDR1 SGHTA and CDR2 FQGNSA. Deletions cut 6 bases from V and 4 bases from J, with 13 bases between. The CDR3 extends over 14 amino acids. CDR3 nucleotide sequence: TGTGCCAGCAGTCCAAAAAAGGGATACAATGAGCAGTTCTTC. Protein sequence: CASSPKKGYNEQFF.

This clonotype was seen more than once but under ten times. The V and J genes are TRBV6-2 or TRBV6-3 and TRBJ1-6; no clear D gene. The CDR3 has 12 residues. The V and J ends lost 6 bases and 9 bases respectively, with 9 bases between them. Germline V gives CDR1 MNHEY, CDR2 SVGEGT. CDR3 protein: CASRDGSSPLHF. For the CDR3, the DNA is TGTGCCAGCAGAGACGGTAGTTCACCCCTCCACTTT.

The chain uses TRBV5-4 and TRBJ2-3; either TRBD1 or TRBD2 may supply D (5 bases each). The germline CDR1 and CDR2 sequences are SGHNT and YYREEE (reference sequence). This CDR3 has 15 residues. Trimming left V 2 bases short and J 5 bases short, with 15 bases between. The CDR3 sequence is CASSFHLSGQDTQYF. CDR3 nucleotides: TGTGCCAGCAGCTTTCACCTCTCGGGGCAAGATACGCAGTATTTT.

In this sample, this clonotype turned up many times. This rearrangement joins TRBV7-9 to TRBJ1-2; D not resolved. CDR1 is SEHNR, CDR2 FQNEAQ, per germline (reference sequence). The ends were cut back, 2 bases at V and 4 bases at J, with 8 bases in the middle. CDR3 length equals 13 residues. The CDR3 DNA reads TGTGCCAGCAGCTTACTAGGGAGCTATGGCTACACCTTC. Translation gives CASSLLGSYGYTF.

This sequence joins TRBV7-2 and TRBJ1-1; D is unclear. The germline V gene has CDR1 SGHTA and CDR2 FQGNSA. There are 15 residues in the CDR3. The V end was cut by 4 bases, the J end by 2 bases, with 14 bases between. Written as DNA, the CDR3 is TGTGCCAGCAGCTGGACCGGGAGAGGTAACACTGAAGCTTTCTTT. It yields the protein CASSWTGRGNTEAFF.

The genes are TRBV18 and TRBJ2-3; D is unresolved. Trimming left V 0 bases short and J 3 bases short, with 4 bases between. CDR1 is KGHSH, CDR2 LQKENI, per germline. The CDR3 has 13 amino acids. The CDR3 region is CASSPPETDTQYF. In nucleotides, the CDR3 is TGTGCCAGCTCACCACCGGAGACAGATACGCAGTATTTT.